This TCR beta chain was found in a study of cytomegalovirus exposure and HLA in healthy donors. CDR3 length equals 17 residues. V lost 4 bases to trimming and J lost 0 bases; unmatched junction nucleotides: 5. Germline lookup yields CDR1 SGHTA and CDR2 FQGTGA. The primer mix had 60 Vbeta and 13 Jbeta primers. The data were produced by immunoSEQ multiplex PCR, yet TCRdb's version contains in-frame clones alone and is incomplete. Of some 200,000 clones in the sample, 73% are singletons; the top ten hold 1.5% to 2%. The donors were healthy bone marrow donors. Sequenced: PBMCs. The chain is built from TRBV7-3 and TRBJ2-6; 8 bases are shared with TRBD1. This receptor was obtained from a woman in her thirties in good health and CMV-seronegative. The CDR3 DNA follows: TGTGCCAGCAGCTCCCGGACAGGGAGCTCTGGGGCCAACGTCCTGACTTTC. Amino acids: CASSSRTGSSGANVLTF.